This note documents a single TCR beta chain sequence. No antigen is known for it. Treatment in this sample: oral pan-JAK inhibitor, 5-10 mg twice daily. From alopecia areata patients, lesional scalp punch biopsies and peripheral blood were collected. Extracted from the samples, RNA was reverse transcribed into cDNA to serve as the sequencing template. Repertoires were generated with immunoSEQ multiplex PCR, while TCRdb's copy carries only in-frame clones and drops some. The profile shows a few hundred thousand clones, approximately 38% of them singletons. The data belong to a study of CD8+ T cells in alopecia areata. Overall study: The drug, oral tofacitinib, was given to treated patients at 5 to 10 mg twice daily.

CDR1 and CDR2 (germline): MNHEY, SMNVEV (reference sequence). The CDR3 extends over 19 amino acids. The V and J ends lost 0 bases and 0 bases respectively, with 18 bases between them. Study-wide findings and caveats: Association of baseline CD8+ expansion with response is uncertain owing to one nonresponder.

This receptor was identified in a human donor with alopecia areata. V usage is TRBV27 and J usage is TRBJ2-1; D is ambiguous. This material consisted of CD4+ T cells sorted from blood, taken between weeks 30 and 35, from a patient treated with tofacitinib. CDR3 region: CASSLSDGSSRYSYNEQFF. The DNA for the CDR3 is TGTGCCAGCAGTTTATCCGACGGCTCAAGCCGATACTCCTACAATGAGCAGTTCTTC.